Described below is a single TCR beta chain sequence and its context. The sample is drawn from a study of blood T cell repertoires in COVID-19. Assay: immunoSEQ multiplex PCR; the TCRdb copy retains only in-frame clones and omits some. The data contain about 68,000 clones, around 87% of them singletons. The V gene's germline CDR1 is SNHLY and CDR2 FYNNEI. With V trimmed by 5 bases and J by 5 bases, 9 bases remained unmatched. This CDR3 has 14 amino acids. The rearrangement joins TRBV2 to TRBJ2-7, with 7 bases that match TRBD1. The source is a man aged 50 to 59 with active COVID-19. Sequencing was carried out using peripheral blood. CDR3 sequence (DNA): TGTGCCAGCAGTTTTAGACAGGGTCCTAACGAGCAGTACTTC. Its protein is CASSFRQGPNEQYF. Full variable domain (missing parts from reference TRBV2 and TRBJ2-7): EPEVTQTPSHQVTQMGQEVILRCVPISNHLYFYWYRQILGQKVEFLVSFYNNEISEKSEIFDDQFSVERPDGSNFTLKIRSTKLEDSAMYFCASSFRQGPNEQYFGPGTRLTVT.